This T cell receptor (beta chain) was recorded in a study of cytomegalovirus exposure and HLA in healthy donors. Germline V lookup: CDR1 SEHNR, CDR2 FQNEAQ (reference sequence). J lost 6 bases, V lost 3 bases, and 7 bases had no gene match. The CDR3 covers 16 residues. Regarding the study as a whole: In vitro testing confirmed a few CMV-associated chains as specific for CMV antigens. Exclusion as indistinguishable affected some V segments, including TRBV6-2 and TRBV6-3.

The PCR used 60 Vbeta and 13 Jbeta primers. Produced via immunoSEQ multiplex PCR; TCRdb's table is partial and in-frame only. The sample has 80,000 to 130,000 clones; more than 75% are singletons. This clone was counted a single time. Its antigen is still unknown. This chain joins TRBV7-9 and TRBJ2-1, with TRBD2 matching 11 bases. The origin of this receptor is a woman in her 50s in good health and CMV-seropositive. The sequenced material came from PBMCs. Written as DNA, the CDR3 is TGTGCCAGCAGCTTCTTAGCGGGAGGGCCTGGCAATGAGCAGTTCTTC. It yields the protein CASSFLAGGPGNEQFF.